The 26 T cell receptor beta chains listed next were all sequenced from one sample in a study of blood T cells in healthy people across ages. The second PCR ran roughly 6 to 12 cycles with a sample-barcoded 5' primer and J-beta primers. TCRdb reprocessed the 5' RACE reads via MiXCR and lists one record per CDR3 protein. The table shows approximately 780,000 distinct CDR3 sequences, with approximately 24% occurring only once. This sample also belongs to another study, concerning T cells of mothers and their children.

Sequences were obtained from blood. The source of these receptors is a boy younger than 18 in good health.

This chain joins TRBV4-1 and TRBJ2-4; 7 bases are a match to TRBD1. Germline values: CDR1 MGHRA, CDR2 YSYEKL. Trimming took 4 bases from V and 3 from J; bases not matched to a gene: 9. The CDR3 covers 16 residues. CDR3 coding DNA: TGCGCCAGCAGCCCCGACAGGGAGACACACAAAAACATTCAGTACTTC. It translates to CASSPDRETHKNIQYF.

The rearrangement links TRBV7-3 to TRBJ2-3, with 11 positions matching TRBD1. Germline V gene sequence: CDR1 SGHTA, CDR2 FQGTGA. With V trimmed by 1 base and J by 2 bases, 5 bases remained unmatched. This CDR3 has 17 residues. This CDR3 reads CASSLRGQGAFTDTQYF. DNA for the CDR3: TGTGCCAGCAGCTTAAGAGGACAGGGGGCCTTCACAGATACGCAGTATTTT.

The chain joins TRBV6-5 to TRBJ2-1; 8 bases align to TRBD2. With V trimmed by 6 bases and J by 9 bases, 13 bases remained unmatched. The CDR3 contains 15 residues. Germline CDR1 reads MNHEY; CDR2 reads SVGAGI. The CDR3 nucleotides read TGTGCCAGCAGAACCGGGACTAGGGGAGGAGGTGAGCAGTTCTTC. Protein sequence: CASRTGTRGGGEQFF.

V usage is TRBV18 and J usage is TRBJ1-1; D gene unclear. Germline V CDR1 and CDR2: KGHSH, LQKENI. CDR3 length: 15 amino acids. With 0 bases removed from V and 1 base from J, the gap between germline ends came to 9 bases. The CDR3 spells CASSPPVGWNTEAFF. The CDR3 coding sequence is TGTGCCAGCTCACCACCGGTGGGCTGGAACACTGAAGCTTTCTTT. Together with reference TRBV18 and TRBJ1-1, the CDR3 gives the full variable domain: NAGVMQNPRHLVRRRGQEARLRCSPMKGHSHVYWYRQLPEEGLKFMVYLQKENIIDESGMPKERFSAEFPKEGPSILRIQQVVRGDSAAYFCASSPPVGWNTEAFFGQGTRLTVV.

V and J are TRBV5-1 and TRBJ2-4, with TRBD1 as a possible D gene (5 bases). Germline assignment: CDR1 SGHRS and CDR2 YFSETQ. This CDR3 region has 13 residues. V lost 7 bases and J 10 bases, leaving 18 bases between the germline ends. The CDR3 spells CASASAGPSIQYF. For the CDR3, the DNA is TGCGCCAGCGCCTCGGCAGGGCCCTCTATTCAGTACTTC.

The sample holds a few counts of this clonotype. The chain recombines TRBV7-3 with TRBJ2-3, with TRBD2 matching over 8 bases. Germline V CDR1 and CDR2: SGHTA, FQGTGA. With V trimmed by 0 bases and J by 5 bases, 4 bases remained unmatched. The CDR3 runs to 15 residues. CDR3 nucleotides: TGTGCCAGCAGCTTAACTAGCGGGGAGATAGATACGCAGTATTTT. This sequence encodes CASSLTSGEIDTQYF.

This clonotype was observed a few times. V is TRBV7-9 and J is TRBJ1-1, with D perhaps TRBD1 (5 bases). Germline lookup yields CDR1 SEHNR and CDR2 FQNEAQ (reference sequence). V lost 2 bases and J lost 10, with 17 bases in between. This CDR3 has 14 residues. CDR3 residues: CASSLQGNGAGAFF. The CDR3 region has the DNA TGTGCCAGCAGCTTACAGGGAAATGGAGCTGGAGCTTTCTTT.

The gene calls are TRBV28 and TRBJ2-3; D is tentatively TRBD1 or TRBD2 (6 bases each). Germline assignment: CDR1 MDHEN and CDR2 SYDVKM. V lost 0 bases to trimming and J lost 5 bases, with 12 bases between them. This CDR3 is 15 amino acids long. The CDR3 spells CASSLWVGGGDTQYF. The CDR3 region has the DNA TGTGCCAGCAGTTTATGGGTTGGAGGGGGAGATACGCAGTATTTT. Supplemented by reference TRBV28 and TRBJ2-3, the full variable domain reads DVKVTQSSRYLVKRTGEKVFLECVQDMDHENMFWYRQDPGLGLRLIYFSYDVKMKEKGDIPEGYSVSREKKERFSLILESASTNQTSMYLCASSLWVGGGDTQYFGPGTRLTVL.

This clonotype came up a few times. The chain is built from TRBV20-1 and TRBJ2-1; D remains ambiguous. CDR3 length equals 16 residues. Germline loops: CDR1 DFQATT, CDR2 SNEGSKA (reference sequence). V lost 1 base, J lost 4 bases, and 17 bases lay in between. This CDR3 reads CSARVIVLAMYNEQFF. For the CDR3, the DNA is TGCAGTGCTAGAGTAATAGTTTTGGCTATGTACAATGAGCAGTTCTTC.

The rearrangement links TRBV29-1 to TRBJ2-1; D is perhaps TRBD2 (6 bases). The CDR3 loop spans 12 amino acids. V dropped 4 bases and J dropped 9 bases, with 13 bases sitting between them. Germline CDR1 is SQVTM and CDR2 is ANQGSEA. In DNA form, the CDR3 reads TGCAGCGTTGGACCCGGGGGTAGTGAGCAGTTCTTC. Protein sequence: CSVGPGGSEQFF.

This clonotype was seen more than once but under ten times. The rearrangement links TRBV20-1 to TRBJ1-5; TRBD1 agrees at 7 bases. This CDR3 contains 12 residues. J gave up 5 bases and V 5 bases, and 3 bases lay outside the gene matches. CDR1 DFQATT and CDR2 SNEGSKA come from the germline V gene (reference sequence). In DNA form, the CDR3 reads TGCAGTGCTCAGGGGGGGGATCAGCCCCAGCATTTT. It specifies CSAQGGDQPQHF.

The rearrangement links TRBV6-1 to TRBJ1-1; 7 bases are shared with TRBD1. This CDR3 has 16 amino acids. Germline V lookup: CDR1 MNHNS, CDR2 SASEGT. Trimming cost V 6 bases and J 0 bases; bases outside gene matches: 10. The CDR3: CASRPNRGKMNTEAFF. Written as DNA, the CDR3 is TGTGCCAGCAGACCGAACAGGGGTAAGATGAACACTGAAGCTTTCTTT.

This clonotype has just a few counts. The chain employs TRBV2 and TRBJ2-4; D unresolved. CDR1 and CDR2 from the germline V gene are SNHLY and FYNNEI. The V gene lost 3 bases and the J gene lost 0 bases, with 9 bases spanning the gap. CDR3 length: 15 amino acids. DNA for the CDR3: TGTGCCAGCAGTGACGCCAGATCAGCCAAAAACATTCAGTACTTC. Amino acid sequence: CASSDARSAKNIQYF.

The chain combines TRBV6-6 with TRBJ2-1; 8 bases agree with TRBD2. Germline lookup yields CDR1 MNHNY and CDR2 SVGAGI (reference sequence). CDR3 length: 15 amino acids. V gave up 8 bases and J gave up 3 bases; unmatched junction bases: 9. CDR3 protein: CASADTGGDYNEQFF. In DNA form, the CDR3 reads TGTGCCAGCGCAGACACGGGGGGGGACTACAATGAGCAGTTCTTC.

In this sample, this clonotype turned up a few times. The chain employs TRBV10-2 and TRBJ2-5, with 9 bases fitting TRBD2. The CDR3 consists of 16 residues. Germline V gene sequence: CDR1 WSHSY, CDR2 SAAADI. J lost 0 bases, V lost 6 bases, and 8 bases had no gene match. CDR3 sequence reads: CASRNSGGAYQETQYF. The DNA for the CDR3 is TGCGCCAGCAGAAATAGCGGGGGAGCGTACCAAGAGACCCAGTACTTC.

This clonotype was detected a few times. V gene TRBV5-1 combines with J gene TRBJ1-1; D may be TRBD1 (6 bases). V lost 6 bases, J lost 4 bases, and 19 bases lay in between. Per the germline V gene, CDR1 is SGHRS and CDR2 is YFSETQ. The CDR3 has 15 amino acids. Here the CDR3 reads CASTQDSGGATEAFF. The CDR3 region has the DNA TGCGCCAGCACCCAGGACAGTGGGGGGGCCACTGAAGCTTTCTTT. The full variable domain, its missing parts supplied by reference TRBV5-1 and TRBJ1-1, is KAGVTQTPRYLIKTRGQQVTLSCSPISGHRSVSWYQQTPGQGLQFLFEYFSETQRNKGNFPGRFSGRQFSNSRSEMNVSTLELGDSALYLCASTQDSGGATEAFFGQGTRLTVV.

This clonotype has more than one count but fewer than ten. The chain combines TRBV5-1 with TRBJ1-6; D unclear. The V gene lost 0 bases and the J gene lost 7 bases, with 5 bases spanning the gap. Germline V gene lookup returns CDR1 SGHRS and CDR2 YFSETQ. This CDR3 has 13 residues. The CDR3: CASSLDSNSPLHF. The CDR3 DNA reads TGCGCCAGCAGCTTGGACAGCAATTCACCCCTCCACTTT.

J is TRBJ2-5 and V is TRBV12-3 or TRBV12-4; 9 nucleotides match TRBD2. The CDR3 loop spans 16 amino acids. Unmatched junction bases numbered 5, after V lost 2 bases and J lost 1 base. The CDR3 sequence: CASSLWGGGAQETQYF. Written as DNA, the CDR3 is TGTGCCAGCAGTTTATGGGGCGGGGGGGCCCAAGAGACCCAGTACTTC.

The chain links TRBV3-1 to TRBJ2-1, with 12 bases that match TRBD2. The junction had 8 bases not matched to a gene; V was cut back by 0 bases and J by 8 bases. Germline V gene sequence: CDR1 LGHDT, CDR2 YNNKEL (reference sequence). The CDR3 is made up of 17 amino acids. The CDR3: CASSQDPLAGGRDEQFF. CDR3 DNA sequence: TGTGCCAGCAGCCAAGATCCCCTAGCGGGGGGGCGAGATGAGCAGTTCTTC.

This chain connects TRBV12-3 or TRBV12-4 to TRBJ2-5; D perhaps matches TRBD1 (6 bases). With 4 bases removed from V and 7 bases from J, the gap between germline ends came to 16 bases. This CDR3 is built from 14 residues. The CDR3 reads CASSSGANEGTQYF. The DNA for the CDR3 is TGTGCCAGCAGTTCAGGGGCCAACGAGGGGACCCAGTACTTC.

This clonotype was observed a handful of times. The J gene is TRBJ1-2, the V gene TRBV20-1; 8 nucleotides match TRBD1. The V gene's germline CDR1 is DFQATT and CDR2 SNEGSKA (reference sequence). CDR3 size: 13 residues. With V trimmed by 3 bases and J by 4 bases, 4 bases remained unmatched. For the CDR3, the DNA is TGCAGTGCTAGGTTGACAGGGGTCTATGGCTACACCTTC. Its protein product is CSARLTGVYGYTF.

This clonotype has a handful of counts. The V call is TRBV29-1, the J call TRBJ2-5; no firm D call. Per the germline V gene, CDR1 is SQVTM and CDR2 is ANQGSEA. Trimming took off 7 bases at V and 2 bases at J, with 11 bases between the two ends. The CDR3 runs 12 residues. The CDR3: CSARLGQETQYF. The CDR3 DNA is TGCAGCGCCCGGTTAGGGCAAGAGACCCAGTACTTC.

This clonotype has only a few counts. The genes are TRBV12-5 and TRBJ2-5; D is undetermined. The CDR3 contains 12 residues. Germline V gene data show CDR1 as LGHNT and CDR2 as FRNRAP. The V and J ends lost 2 bases and 3 bases respectively, with 4 bases between them. The CDR3: CASGLHKETQYF. CDR3 bases: TGTGCTAGTGGTTTGCACAAAGAGACCCAGTACTTC.

There are many counts of this clonotype. The chain links TRBV5-1 to TRBJ2-7; D perhaps matches TRBD2 (5 bases). The CDR3 length is 13 residues. With 4 bases removed from V and 0 bases from J, the gap between germline ends came to 8 bases. CDR1 is SGHRS, CDR2 YFSETQ, per germline. CDR3 in amino acids: CASSGRDSYEQYF. The CDR3, as DNA: TGCGCCAGCAGCGGACGGGACTCCTACGAGCAGTACTTC.

The J gene is TRBJ1-1, the V gene TRBV13; D possibly corresponds to TRBD1 (6 bases). The ends were cut back, 3 bases at V and 1 base at J, with 12 bases in the middle. Per the germline V gene, CDR1 is PRHDT and CDR2 is FYEKMQ (reference sequence). The CDR3 spans 15 residues. CDR3 DNA: TGTGCCAGCAGCTTTTATCCGACAGGGAACACTGAAGCTTTCTTT. This sequence encodes CASSFYPTGNTEAFF.

The J gene is TRBJ2-2, the V gene TRBV12-3 or TRBV12-4; D is perhaps TRBD1 (6 bases). V was clipped by 10 bases and J by 6 bases, with 21 bases between them. This CDR3 spans 15 amino acids. The chain's CDR3 is CATKGGGKSPGELFF. In DNA form, the CDR3 reads TGTGCCACCAAAGGTGGGGGCAAGTCCCCCGGGGAGCTGTTTTTT.